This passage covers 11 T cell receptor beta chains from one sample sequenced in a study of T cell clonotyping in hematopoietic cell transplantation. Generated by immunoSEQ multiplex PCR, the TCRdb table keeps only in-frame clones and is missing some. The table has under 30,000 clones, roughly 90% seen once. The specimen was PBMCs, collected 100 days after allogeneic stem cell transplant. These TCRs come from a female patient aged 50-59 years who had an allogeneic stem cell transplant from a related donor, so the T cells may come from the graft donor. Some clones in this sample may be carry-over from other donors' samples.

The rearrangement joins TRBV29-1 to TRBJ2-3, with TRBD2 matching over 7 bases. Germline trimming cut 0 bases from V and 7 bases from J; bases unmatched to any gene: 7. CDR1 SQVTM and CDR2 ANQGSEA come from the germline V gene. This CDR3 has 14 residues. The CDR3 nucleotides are TGCAGCGTTGAAGAGGCGGGACTAAGAAATACGCAGTATTTT. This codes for CSVEEAGLRNTQYF.

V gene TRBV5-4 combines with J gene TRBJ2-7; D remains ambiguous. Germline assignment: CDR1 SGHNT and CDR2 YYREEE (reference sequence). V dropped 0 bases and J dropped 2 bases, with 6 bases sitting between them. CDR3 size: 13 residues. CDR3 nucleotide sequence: TGTGCCAGCAGCTTGGACTTGGCCTACGAGCAGTACTTC. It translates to CASSLDLAYEQYF.

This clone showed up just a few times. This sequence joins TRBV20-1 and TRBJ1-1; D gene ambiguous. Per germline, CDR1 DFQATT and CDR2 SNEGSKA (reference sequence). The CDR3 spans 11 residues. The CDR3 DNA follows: TGCAACCCCTTGAAAGGCACTGAAGCTTTCTTT. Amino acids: CNPLKGTEAFF.

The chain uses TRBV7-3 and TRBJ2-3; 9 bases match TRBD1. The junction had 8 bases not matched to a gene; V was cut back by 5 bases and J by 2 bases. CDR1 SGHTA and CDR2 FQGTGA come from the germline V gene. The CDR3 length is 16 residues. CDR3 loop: CASSNRRDRDTDTQYF. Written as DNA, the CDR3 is TGTGCCAGCAGCAATCGTCGGGACAGGGACACAGATACGCAGTATTTT. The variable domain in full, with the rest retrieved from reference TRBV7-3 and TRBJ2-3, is GAGVSQTPSNKVTEKGKYVELRCDPISGHTALYWYRQSLGQGPEFLIYFQGTGAADDSGLPNDRFFAVRPEGSVSTLKIQRTERGDSAVYLCASSNRRDRDTDTQYFGPGTRLTVL.

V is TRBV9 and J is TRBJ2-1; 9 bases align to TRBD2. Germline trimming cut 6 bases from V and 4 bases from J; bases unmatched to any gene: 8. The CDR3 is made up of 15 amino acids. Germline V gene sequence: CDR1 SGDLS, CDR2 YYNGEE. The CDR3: CASTRAGGPYNEQFF. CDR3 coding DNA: TGTGCCAGCACCCGAGCGGGGGGACCTTACAATGAGCAGTTCTTC.

The CDR3 region has the DNA TGTGCCATCAGTGGTATTACAGGGGCGCCCGGGGAGCTGTTTTTT. As protein: CAISGITGAPGELFF. This sequence joins TRBV10-3 and TRBJ2-2, with 7 bases that match TRBD1. The CDR3 has 15 residues. Trimming at V came to 4 bases and at J to 6 bases, leaving 8 bases not matched to a gene. Germline CDR1 and CDR2: ENHRY and SYGVKD.

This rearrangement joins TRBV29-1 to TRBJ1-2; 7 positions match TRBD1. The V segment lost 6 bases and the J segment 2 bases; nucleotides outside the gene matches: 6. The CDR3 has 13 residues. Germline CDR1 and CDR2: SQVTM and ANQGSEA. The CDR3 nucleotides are TGCAGCGTCGAGGGAGGGGGCAACTATGGCTACACCTTC. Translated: CSVEGGGNYGYTF.

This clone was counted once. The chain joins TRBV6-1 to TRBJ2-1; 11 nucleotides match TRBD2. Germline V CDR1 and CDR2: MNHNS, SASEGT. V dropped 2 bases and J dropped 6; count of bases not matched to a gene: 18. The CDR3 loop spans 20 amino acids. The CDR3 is CASSESYFGSGGVTVNEQFF. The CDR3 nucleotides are TGTGCCAGCAGTGAATCATATTTTGGTAGCGGGGGGGTGACTGTCAATGAGCAGTTCTTC.

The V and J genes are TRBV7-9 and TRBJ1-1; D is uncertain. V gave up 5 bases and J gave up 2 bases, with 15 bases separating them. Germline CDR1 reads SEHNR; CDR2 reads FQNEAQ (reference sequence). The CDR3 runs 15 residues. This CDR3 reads CASSHTLVLNTEAFF. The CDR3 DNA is TGTGCCAGCAGCCACACATTGGTTCTTAACACTGAAGCTTTCTTT.

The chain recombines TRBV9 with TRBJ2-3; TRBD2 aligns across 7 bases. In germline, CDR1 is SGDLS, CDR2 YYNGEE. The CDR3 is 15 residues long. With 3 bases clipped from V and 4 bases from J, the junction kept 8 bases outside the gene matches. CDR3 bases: TGTGCCAGCAGCGCCGGCGGCGGGGGTGCAGATACGCAGTATTTT. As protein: CASSAGGGGADTQYF.

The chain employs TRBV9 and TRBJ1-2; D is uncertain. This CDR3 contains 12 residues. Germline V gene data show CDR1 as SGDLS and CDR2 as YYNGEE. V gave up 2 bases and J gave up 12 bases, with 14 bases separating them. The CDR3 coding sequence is TGTGCCAGCAGCGTGGGCAGGCGAGCTCACACCTTC. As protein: CASSVGRRAHTF.